This T cell receptor beta chain was profiled in a study of blood T cell repertoires in COVID-19. At the level of the study: Samples taken during acute and convalescent COVID-19 were collected in the United States, Italy and Spain.

Germline CDR1 reads KGHSH; CDR2 reads LQKENI. The V and J ends lost 2 bases and 2 bases, in that order; junction bases with no gene match: 3. This CDR3 spans 17 amino acids. The assay was immunoSEQ multiplex PCR, and TCRdb's table has in-frame clones only and misses some. The sample lists around 700,000 clones; 70% to 90% were seen once. Sequenced sample: peripheral blood. The rearrangement uses TRBV18 and TRBJ2-6; 10 nucleotides line up with TRBD1. The TCR sequence derives from a woman younger than 30 with acute or convalescent COVID-19. The CDR3, as DNA: TGTGCCAGCTCACCAGGGACAGGGGTCCCTGGGGCCAACGTCCTGACTTTC. It encodes CASSPGTGVPGANVLTF.